Shown below are 17 T cell receptor beta chains from a single sample sequenced in a study of blood T cells in healthy people across ages. Together with a sample-barcoded 5' primer, a J-beta primer mix was included in a second PCR lasting roughly 6 to 12 cycles. MiXCR was run by TCRdb on the 5' RACE reads, yielding one entry per CDR3 protein. In the table there are around 800,000 distinct CDR3 sequences, roughly 26% of which are singletons. These same records also appear under a second study, on T cells of mothers and their children.

The sequenced sample was blood. These receptors came from a boy younger than 18 in good health.

This chain links TRBV6-6 with TRBJ2-3; no clear D. The V gene lost 6 bases and the J gene lost 9 bases, with 13 bases spanning the gap. CDR3 length: 12 residues. CDR1 and CDR2 from the germline V gene are MNHNY and SVGAGI (reference sequence). The CDR3 sequence is CASSPSSNTQYF. The CDR3 coding sequence is TGTGCCAGCAGCCCCTCTAGTAACACGCAGTATTTT.

This clonotype was recorded a few times. At one end, the junction sequence differs from germline, possibly due to a read error. The chain has TRBV5-1 and TRBJ2-7; the match to TRBD2 covers 11 bases. The CDR3 extends over 13 amino acids. Per germline, CDR1 SGHRS and CDR2 YFSETQ. CDR3 in amino acids: CTSSPGTSGEQYF. The CDR3 region has the DNA TGCACCAGCAGCCCGGGGACTAGCGGCGAGCAGTACTTC.

The chain links TRBV7-9 to TRBJ2-1, with 12 bases fitting TRBD2. The CDR3 covers 17 residues. V lost 5 bases and J lost 4; bases outside the gene matches: 9. CDR1 and CDR2 from the germline V gene are SEHNR and FQNEAQ (reference sequence). CDR3 sequence reads: CASSQLGLAGYYNEQFF. The DNA of the CDR3 is TGTGCCAGCAGCCAACTTGGACTAGCGGGGTATTACAATGAGCAGTTCTTC. The whole variable domain, remainder taken from reference TRBV7-9 and TRBJ2-1, is DTGVSQNPRHKITKRGQNVTFRCDPISEHNRLYWYRQTLGQGPEFLTYFQNEAQLEKSRLLSDRFSAERPKGSFSTLEIQRTEQGDSAMYLCASSQLGLAGYYNEQFFGPGTRLTVL.

This chain links TRBV5-1 with TRBJ2-4; D might be TRBD2 (6 bases). V lost 1 base, J lost 1 base, and 9 bases lay in between. The CDR3 length is 15 residues. In germline, CDR1 is SGHRS, CDR2 YFSETQ. The CDR3 region has the DNA TGCGCCAGCAGCTTGTTGGCGGGGGCCAAAAACATTCAGTACTTC. The encoded protein is CASSLLAGAKNIQYF.

This clonotype was recorded a few times. The chain has TRBV27 and TRBJ2-2; no clear D. The CDR3 extends over 14 amino acids. Germline CDR1 and CDR2: MNHEY and SMNVEV (reference sequence). V was shortened by 8 bases and J by 1 base, with 11 bases between the two germline ends. This CDR3 is CASSSIGNTGELFF. CDR3 sequence (DNA): TGTGCCAGCTCCTCCATTGGGAACACCGGGGAGCTGTTTTTT.

The genes are TRBV29-1 and TRBJ1-1; 8 nucleotides align to TRBD1. The CDR3 is 15 amino acids. Germline lookup yields CDR1 SQVTM and CDR2 ANQGSEA. V trimming: 3 bases; J trimming: 4 bases; junction bases outside the gene matches: 10. The chain's CDR3 is CSVERERTGSTEAFF. For the CDR3, the DNA is TGCAGCGTTGAGCGGGAGCGGACAGGGAGCACTGAAGCTTTCTTT.

The chain carries TRBV27 and TRBJ1-4; D is possibly TRBD1 (5 bases). The V gene lost 6 bases and the J gene lost 5 bases, with 16 bases spanning the gap. CDR3 size: 15 residues. Germline assignment: CDR1 MNHEY and CDR2 SMNVEV (reference sequence). The CDR3 DNA reads as TGTGCCAGCAGCGTGCGGGGGGAGACGAATGAAAAACTGTTTTTT. Protein product: CASSVRGETNEKLFF. Using reference TRBV27 and TRBJ1-4 for the parts outside the CDR3, the full variable domain is EAQVTQNPRYLITVTGKKLTVTCSQNMNHEYMSWYRQDPGLGLRQIYYSMNVEVTDKGDVPEGYKVSRKEKRNFPLILESPSPNQTSLYFCASSVRGETNEKLFFGSGTQLSVL.

J is TRBJ2-1 and V is TRBV6-2 or TRBV6-3; D remains unclear. Trimming cost V 7 bases and J 4 bases, with 8 bases left between them. The CDR3 is 12 residues long. CDR1 is MNHEY, CDR2 SVGEGT, per germline. The CDR3 here is CASTYSYNEQFF. The CDR3 DNA follows: TGTGCCAGCACCTACTCTTACAATGAGCAGTTCTTC.

The chain recombines TRBV27 with TRBJ1-2; D not certain. The CDR3 contains 15 residues. V was trimmed by 2 bases and J by 2 bases, leaving 12 bases between them. From germline, CDR1 is MNHEY and CDR2 SMNVEV (reference sequence). CDR3 sequence reads: CASSLTGLQNYGYTF. The CDR3 DNA follows: TGTGCCAGCAGTTTAACGGGATTGCAAAACTATGGCTACACCTTC.

The chain combines TRBV5-1 with TRBJ2-2; D remains ambiguous. The CDR3 spans 14 residues. The V end was cut by 1 base, the J end by 6 bases, with 10 bases between. The germline gives CDR1 SGHRS, CDR2 YFSETQ. CDR3 coding DNA: TGCGCCAGCAGCTTGCAGACGGGTGCCGGGGAGCTGTTTTTT. Its translation is CASSLQTGAGELFF.

This chain links TRBV2 with TRBJ2-5; 9 bases line up with TRBD1. V shed 6 bases and J 4 bases; nucleotides not matched to a gene: 9. The CDR3 length is 15 residues. Per the germline V gene, CDR1 is SNHLY and CDR2 is FYNNEI. CDR3 nucleotide sequence: TGTGCCAGCAGCAGAGACAGGGGGAATGGAGAGACCCAGTACTTC. It specifies CASSRDRGNGETQYF.

The rearrangement joins TRBV5-7 to TRBJ1-2; TRBD1 matches at 9 bases. TRBV5-7 is given ORF status, its function remaining uncertain. The CDR3 extends over 16 amino acids. The V segment lost 7 bases and the J segment 5 bases; nucleotides outside the gene matches: 15. CDR3 nucleotide sequence: TGTGCCAGCGGAGCACCTCAGGACAGGGGCTTTTATGGCTACACCTTC. Translation: CASGAPQDRGFYGYTF.

As for this clonotype: A junction end diverges from the germline sequence, so it may reflect a read error. This sequence joins TRBV12-3 or TRBV12-4 and TRBJ2-3; D gene ambiguous. CDR3 length: 13 residues. CDR3 DNA: TGTGCCAGCCTTGATGTGGTAGCAGATACGGAGTATTTT. It translates to CASLDVVADTEYF.

This clonotype was seen more than once but under ten times. This chain connects TRBV6-6 to TRBJ2-2, with TRBD1 matching over 8 bases. Germline lookup yields CDR1 MNHNY and CDR2 SVGAGI (reference sequence). CDR3 length: 15 residues. Trimming removed 0 bases from V and 5 bases from J; junction bases left unmatched: 2. CDR3 nucleotide sequence: TGTGCCAGCAGTTACTCGACAGGGGATACCGGGGAGCTGTTTTTT. Translated: CASSYSTGDTGELFF.

The chain recombines TRBV6-5 with TRBJ1-3; no reliable D call. Germline CDR1 MNHEY, CDR2 SVGAGI. The CDR3 sequence is 15 residues long. V lost 0 bases to trimming and J lost 2 bases, with 8 bases between them. The CDR3 DNA is TGTGCCAGCAGTTACTCACCCGGGGCTGGAAACACCATATATTTT. Translating gives CASSYSPGAGNTIYF.

In this sample, this clonotype turned up a few times. The rearrangement links TRBV5-1 to TRBJ1-1, with 8 bases that match TRBD1. After removal of 1 base from V and 1 base from J, the junction contained 3 bases not matched to a gene. The germline V gene encodes CDR1 SGHRS and CDR2 YFSETQ. The CDR3 has 15 amino acids. This CDR3 reads CASSLRQGRNTEAFF. The CDR3 coding sequence is TGCGCCAGCAGCTTGCGACAGGGGAGGAACACTGAAGCTTTCTTT.

There are a few counts of this clonotype. The chain employs TRBV2 and TRBJ2-1, with 11 bases aligning to TRBD2. CDR1 is SNHLY and CDR2 is FYNNEI in the germline V gene. The CDR3 totals 15 residues. V shed 4 bases, J shed 4 bases, and the junction held 3 bases outside the gene matches. The CDR3 coding sequence is TGTGCCAGCAGTGGGAGACTAGCGGGGTACAATGAGCAGTTCTTC. It encodes CASSGRLAGYNEQFF.